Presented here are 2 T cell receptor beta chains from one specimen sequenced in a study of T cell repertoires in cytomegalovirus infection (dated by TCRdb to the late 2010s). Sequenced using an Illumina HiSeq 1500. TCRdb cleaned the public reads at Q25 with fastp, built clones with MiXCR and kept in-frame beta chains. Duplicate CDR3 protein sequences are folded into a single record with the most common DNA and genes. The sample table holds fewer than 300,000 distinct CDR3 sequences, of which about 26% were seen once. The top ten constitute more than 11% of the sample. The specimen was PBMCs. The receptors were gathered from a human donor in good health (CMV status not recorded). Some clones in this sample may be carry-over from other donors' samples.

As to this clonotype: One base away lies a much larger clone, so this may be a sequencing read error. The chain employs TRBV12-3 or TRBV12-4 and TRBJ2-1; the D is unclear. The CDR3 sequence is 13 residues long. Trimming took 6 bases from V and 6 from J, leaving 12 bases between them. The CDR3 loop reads CASSLRAGNEQFF. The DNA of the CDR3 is TGTGCCAGCAGCTTAAGGGCAGGCAATGAGCAGTTCTTC.

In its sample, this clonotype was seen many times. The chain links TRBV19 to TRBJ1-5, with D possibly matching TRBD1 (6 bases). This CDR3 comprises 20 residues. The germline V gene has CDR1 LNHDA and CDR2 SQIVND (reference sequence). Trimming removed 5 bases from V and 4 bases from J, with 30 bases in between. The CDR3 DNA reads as TGTGCCAGTAGTCGGCCCATCGGTATTCGGGACACCCCTGGGAATCAGCCCCAGCATTTT. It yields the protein CASSRPIGIRDTPGNQPQHF.